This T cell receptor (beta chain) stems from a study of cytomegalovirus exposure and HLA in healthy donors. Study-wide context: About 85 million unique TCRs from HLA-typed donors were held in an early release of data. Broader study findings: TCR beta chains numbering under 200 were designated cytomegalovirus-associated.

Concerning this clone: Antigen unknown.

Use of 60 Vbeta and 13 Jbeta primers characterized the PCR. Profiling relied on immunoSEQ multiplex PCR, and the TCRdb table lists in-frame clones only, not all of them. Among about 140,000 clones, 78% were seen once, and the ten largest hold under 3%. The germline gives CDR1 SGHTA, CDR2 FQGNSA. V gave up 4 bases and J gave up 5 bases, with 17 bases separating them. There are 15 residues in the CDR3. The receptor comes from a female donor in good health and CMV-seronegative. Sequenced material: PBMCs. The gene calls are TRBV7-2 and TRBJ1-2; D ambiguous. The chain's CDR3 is CASSSRRNPGYGYTF. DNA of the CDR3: TGTGCCAGCAGCTCTAGACGGAATCCGGGGTATGGCTACACCTTC.